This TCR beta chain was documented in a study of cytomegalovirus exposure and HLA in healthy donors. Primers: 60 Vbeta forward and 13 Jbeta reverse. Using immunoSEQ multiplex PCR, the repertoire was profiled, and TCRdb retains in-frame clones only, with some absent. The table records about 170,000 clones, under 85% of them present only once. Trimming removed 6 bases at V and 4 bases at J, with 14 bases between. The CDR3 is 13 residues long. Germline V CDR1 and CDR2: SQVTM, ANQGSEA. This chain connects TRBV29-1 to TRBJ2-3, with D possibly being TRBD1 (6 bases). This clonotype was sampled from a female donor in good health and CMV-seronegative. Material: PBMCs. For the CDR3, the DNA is TGCAGCGTAGACGAACAGGGTCCAGATACGCAGTATTTT. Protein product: CSVDEQGPDTQYF.